These T cell receptor beta chains were read from a single sample in a study of cytomegalovirus exposure and HLA in healthy donors. Generated by immunoSEQ multiplex PCR, the TCRdb table keeps only in-frame clones and is missing some. The sample shows 200,000 to 250,000 clones, 70% to 90% of them seen only once. The sequenced sample was PBMCs. These receptors came from a human donor in good health. The CDR3 runs from the conserved cysteine through the conserved F or W. D genes are given only for firm matches. For some rows the clone size is stated as once, few or many, or as a class when expanded; others skip it.

j_call | v_call | d_call | clone_size | cdr3_nt | cdr3_aa
TRBJ2-6 | TRBV11-1 | TRBD1 | - | TGTGCCAGCAGCTTGACAGGGGGAGTAGCTGGGGCCAACGTCCTGACTTTC | CASSLTGGVAGANVLTF
TRBJ1-2 | TRBV6-5 | - | - | TGTGCCAGCAGGACGCCCCAGGGACTTGGGTATGGCTACACCTTC | CASRTPQGLGYGYTF
TRBJ2-1 | TRBV5-1 | TRBD2 | few | TGCGCCAGCAGCTTAGGGACTAGCCCCTACAATGAGCAGTTCTTC | CASSLGTSPYNEQFF
TRBJ1-3 | TRBV29-1 | TRBD1 | once | TGCAGCGTCTCCGACAGGGGGCCTGGAAACACCATATATTTT | CSVSDRGPGNTIYF
TRBJ2-7 | TRBV7-9 | TRBD2 | - | TGTGCCAGCAGCGTCAGCCCGGGGGGGGAGCAGTACTTC | CASSVSPGGEQYF
TRBJ2-2 | TRBV19 | TRBD2 | - | TGTGCCAGTAGTATCAATGAGCGGGAGTATACCGACACCGGGGAGCTGTTTTTT | CASSINEREYTDTGELFF
TRBJ1-2 | TRBV7-9 | - | - | TGTTCCAGCAGCTTCCCGAGGGTGTCTTTTGTCTATGGCTACACCTTC | CSSSFPRVSFVYGYTF
TRBJ2-3 | TRBV7-3 | - | - | TGTGCCAGCAGCTTAGACAATCTGGATACGCAGTATTTT | CASSLDNLDTQYF
TRBJ2-1 | TRBV6-5 | - | once | TGTGCCAGCAGTTACCTACAGTTCCCCTATGAGCAGTTCTTC | CASSYLQFPYEQFF
TRBJ2-7 | TRBV4-1 | TRBD2 | once | TGCGCCAGCAGACGGGGACCAGGGCAGCGGGAGTACGAGCAGTACTTC | CASRRGPGQREYEQYF
TRBJ1-4 | TRBV5-8 | - | - | TGTGCCAGCAGCTTCGGGACTGCAACTAATGAAAAACTGTTTTTT | CASSFGTATNEKLFF
TRBJ1-3 | TRBV5-8 | - | - | TGTGCCAGCAGCCTCCAGACAGTTCATACTGGAAACACCATATATTTT | CASSLQTVHTGNTIYF
TRBJ2-4 | TRBV6-6 | - | - | TGTGCCAGCACCCAGGGGGGAAACATTCAGTACTTC | CASTQGGNIQYF
TRBJ2-7 | TRBV19 | TRBD1 | - | TGTGCCAGTAGCCCTGAAAGGGACAGGGGCTACGAGCAGTACTTC | CASSPERDRGYEQYF
TRBJ1-4 | TRBV27 | - | - | TGTGCCAGCAGTTCCTTCAAGGGGGTCAGGGGTGGCGAAAAACTGTTTTTT | CASSSFKGVRGGEKLFF
TRBJ2-7 | TRBV11-2 | TRBD1 | - | TGTGCCAGCAACCACCGGGACAGGGGCTACGAGCAGTACTTC | CASNHRDRGYEQYF
TRBJ2-6 | TRBV29-1 | TRBD1 | - | TGCAGCGTTGATATAGGGGGCGCTGGGGCCAACGTCCTGACTTTC | CSVDIGGAGANVLTF
TRBJ2-5 | TRBV19 | TRBD2 | - | TGTGCCAGTAGTGTAACTAGCGGGACTTACCAAGAGACCCAGTACTTC | CASSVTSGTYQETQYF
TRBJ2-7 | TRBV19 | - | - | TGTGCCAGCAGTATAGGATTTGGCCTAGTTTACGAGCAGTACTTC | CASSIGFGLVYEQYF